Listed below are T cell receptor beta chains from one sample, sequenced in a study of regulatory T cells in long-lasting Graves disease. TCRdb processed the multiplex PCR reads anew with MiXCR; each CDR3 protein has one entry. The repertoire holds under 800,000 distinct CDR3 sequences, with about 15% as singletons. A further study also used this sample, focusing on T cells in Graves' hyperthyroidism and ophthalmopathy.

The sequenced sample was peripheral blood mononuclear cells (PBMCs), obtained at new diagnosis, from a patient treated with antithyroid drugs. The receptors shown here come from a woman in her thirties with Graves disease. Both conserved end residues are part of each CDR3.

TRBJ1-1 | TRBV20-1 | CSARDFFGQKNTEAFF
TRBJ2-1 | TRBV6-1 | CASRVALAGVYNEQFF
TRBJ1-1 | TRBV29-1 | CSVGPPNTEAFF
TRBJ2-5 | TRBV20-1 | CSASTGLAGETQYF
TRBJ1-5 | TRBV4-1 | CASSPRTGTNQPQHF
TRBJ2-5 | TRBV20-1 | CSANLAGQEETQYF
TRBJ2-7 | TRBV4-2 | CASSQDQAAGFEQYF
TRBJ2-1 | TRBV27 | CASSLSWGEGKYEQFF
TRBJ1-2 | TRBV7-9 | CASSSSWVLDYGYTF
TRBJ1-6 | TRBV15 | CATSKETGGSPLHF
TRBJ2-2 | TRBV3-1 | CASRIQGSPGELFF
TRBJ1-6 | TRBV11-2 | CASSFAGGVRSPLHF
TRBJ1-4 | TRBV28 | CASRTGVEKLFF
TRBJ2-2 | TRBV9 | CASSVRDLSARGTGELFF
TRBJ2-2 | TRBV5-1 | CASSLTPTSVLTGELFF
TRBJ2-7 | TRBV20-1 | CSAREGNWEQYF
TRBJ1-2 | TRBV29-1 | CSVPRGSYGYTF
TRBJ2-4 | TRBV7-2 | CASNLGGSAIQYF
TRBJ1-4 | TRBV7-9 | CASSQGDSREKLFF
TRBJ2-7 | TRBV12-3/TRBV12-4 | CASKTGNYEQYF
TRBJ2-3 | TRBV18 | CASSQGRPSTDTQYF
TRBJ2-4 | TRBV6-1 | CASINHRIAKNIQYF
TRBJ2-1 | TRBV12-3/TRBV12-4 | CASSDYSSYNEQFF
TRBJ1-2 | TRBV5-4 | CASSLWGGTANYGYTF
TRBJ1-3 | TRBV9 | CASSAAPGQGGRGTIYF
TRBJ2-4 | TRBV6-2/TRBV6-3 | CASSETLGGPNIQYF
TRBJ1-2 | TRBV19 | CASSTTEVHGYTF
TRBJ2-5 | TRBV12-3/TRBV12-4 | CASSFSEETQYF
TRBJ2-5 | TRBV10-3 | CAISEPLSGSRETQYF
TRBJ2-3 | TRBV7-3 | CASSLRHGVGDTQYF
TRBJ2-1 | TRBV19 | CASRHGLAGHEQFF
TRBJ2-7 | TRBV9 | CASSPAELTHERYF
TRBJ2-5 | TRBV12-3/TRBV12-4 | CASSFRAETQYF
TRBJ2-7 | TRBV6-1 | CASRREYPRDRGTEQYF
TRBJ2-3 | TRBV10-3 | CAISGPGVGTDTQYF
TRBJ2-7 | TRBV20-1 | CSASQAHYEQYF
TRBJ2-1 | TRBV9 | CASSAGSGSYNEQFF
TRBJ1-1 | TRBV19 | CASSISGTGLTEAFF
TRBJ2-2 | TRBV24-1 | CATSDLPGQGDTGELFF
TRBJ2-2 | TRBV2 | CATLAGAGTGELFF
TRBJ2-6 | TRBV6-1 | CASMTPRPPAF
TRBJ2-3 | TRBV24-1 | CATSDGPGTSGRATDTQYF
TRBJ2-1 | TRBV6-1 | CASKKGLAGAEQFF
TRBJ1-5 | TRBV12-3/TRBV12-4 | CASRDGGVNQPQHF
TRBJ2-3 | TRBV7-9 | CASSPGTVGIAGGSTDTQYF
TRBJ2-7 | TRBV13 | CASSSEPGTGVEQYF
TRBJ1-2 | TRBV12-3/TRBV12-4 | CASSSGLGQPYGYTF
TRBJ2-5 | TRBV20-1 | CSARGTGVQETQYF
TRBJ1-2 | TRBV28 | CASSLIGGRAGYTF
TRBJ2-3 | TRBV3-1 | CASSPVLAGSIPKRYF
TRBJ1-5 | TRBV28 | CASNLGDRGNQPQHF
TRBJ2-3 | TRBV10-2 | CASRGLANTDTQYF
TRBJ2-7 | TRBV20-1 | CSAEPTSGQPYEQYF
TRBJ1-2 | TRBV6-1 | CASSVPGQRRYGYTF
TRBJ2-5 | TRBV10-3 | CAIKTSLAGELETQYF
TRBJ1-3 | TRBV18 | CASSNNPSGSGNTIYF
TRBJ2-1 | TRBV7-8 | CASSLDGSAYNEQFF
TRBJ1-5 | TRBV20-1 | CSASPVGGWNQPQHF